Listed here are 10 T cell receptor beta chains from one sample, sequenced in a study of blood T cell repertoires in COVID-19. Only in-frame clones appear in the TCRdb table, and some are missing; sequencing was by immunoSEQ multiplex PCR. The repertoire has about 250,000 clones, roughly nine tenths of them found once; the top ten carry under 4%. The sequencing sample was made of peripheral blood. Receptors originate from a man in his late teens or twenties with active or convalescent COVID-19.

This clone showed up just once. The rearrangement links TRBV6-2 or TRBV6-3 to TRBJ2-7, with 8 bases aligning to TRBD1. The V segment lost 2 bases and the J segment 2 bases; nucleotides outside the gene matches: 2. The CDR3 loop spans 14 amino acids. Per the germline V gene, CDR1 is MNHEY and CDR2 is SVGEGT. In nucleotides, the CDR3 is TGTGCCAGCAGTTACGCGGGACAGGCCTACGAGCAGTACTTC. Protein: CASSYAGQAYEQYF.

The chain couples TRBV5-1 to TRBJ1-3, with D unclear. The V end was cut by 0 bases, the J end by 0 bases, with 10 bases between. CDR3 length: 16 residues. Germline V CDR1 and CDR2: SGHRS, YFSETQ. CDR3 in amino acids: CASSLDAGLSGNTIYF. The DNA for the CDR3 is TGCGCCAGCAGCTTGGACGCTGGGCTCTCTGGAAACACCATATATTTT.

About this clone: The germline gene is not matched at one end of the junction; a read error may be the cause. V is TRBV19 and J is TRBJ1-1; no reliable D call. CDR1 is LNHDA, CDR2 SQIVND, per germline (reference sequence). The CDR3 totals 10 residues. The CDR3 protein is CASSIGGVLF. CDR3 DNA sequence: TGTGCCAGTAGTATAGGCGGGGTGCTCTTT.

The CDR3: CASSLAGGASPLHF. CDR3 nucleotide sequence: TGTGCCAGCAGTTTAGCAGGGGGCGCCTCACCCCTCCACTTT. The V call is TRBV27, the J call TRBJ1-6; 8 nucleotides line up with TRBD1. Germline CDR1 and CDR2: MNHEY and SMNVEV (reference sequence). Unmatched junction bases numbered 4, after V lost 2 bases and J lost 10 bases. This CDR3 has 14 amino acids.

This chain joins TRBV7-2 and TRBJ1-6, with 9 bases fitting TRBD1. Per the germline V gene, CDR1 is SGHTA and CDR2 is FQGNSA. V lost 3 bases and J lost 11; bases outside the gene matches: 5. This CDR3 has 14 amino acids. The CDR3 reads CASSFDRGKAPLHF. The CDR3 DNA reads TGTGCCAGCAGCTTTGACAGGGGGAAGGCACCCCTCCACTTT.

The V call is TRBV6-5, the J call TRBJ2-1; 9 bases match TRBD2. Germline CDR1 is MNHEY and CDR2 is SVGAGI. This CDR3 has 16 amino acids. V shed 4 bases and J 5 bases; nucleotides not matched to a gene: 9. The CDR3 is CASSFPVAGEHNEQFF. CDR3 bases: TGTGCCAGCAGTTTCCCGGTAGCGGGGGAACACAATGAGCAGTTCTTC.

This rearrangement joins TRBV7-9 to TRBJ2-7; D is possibly TRBD1 (6 bases). Germline lookup yields CDR1 SEHNR and CDR2 FQNEAQ (reference sequence). The CDR3 has 14 residues. The ends were cut back, 4 bases at V and 7 bases at J, with 17 bases in the middle. CDR3 sequence: CASSSGTSLGEQYF. The DNA for the CDR3 is TGTGCCAGCAGCTCCGGGACAAGCTTGGGGGAGCAGTACTTC.

There are a few counts of this clone. Other DNA sequences from this sample encode an identical CDR3 as well. This sequence joins TRBV4-3 and TRBJ1-1, with D possibly TRBD1 on 6 matching bases. The CDR3 runs to 13 residues. Germline V gene lookup returns CDR1 LGHNA and CDR2 YSLEER. V shed 3 bases and J shed 1 base, with 6 bases lying between them. CDR3 sequence (DNA): TGCGCCAGCAGCCAGGACAGGAACACTGAAGCTTTCTTT. Translated, it gives CASSQDRNTEAFF.

The rearrangement links TRBV6-4 to TRBJ1-1; D possibly corresponds to TRBD1 (6 bases). The CDR3 is 15 amino acids. Germline values: CDR1 MRHNA, CDR2 SNTAGT. V lost 0 bases, J lost 9 bases, and 17 bases lay in between. CDR3 nucleotides: TGTGCCAGCAGTGACTCATCCCAGGGGTTTAAGAAAGCTTTCTTT. This sequence encodes CASSDSSQGFKKAFF.

This clone came up a few times. The chain joins TRBV6-5 to TRBJ2-1; a possible D gene is TRBD1 (6 bases). This CDR3 is built from 12 residues. V was shortened by 6 bases and J by 7 bases, with 10 bases between the two germline ends. The germline gives CDR1 MNHEY, CDR2 SVGAGI. CDR3 in DNA: TGTGCCAGCAGCCAGGGGTGGAATGAGCAGTTCTTC. This codes for CASSQGWNEQFF.